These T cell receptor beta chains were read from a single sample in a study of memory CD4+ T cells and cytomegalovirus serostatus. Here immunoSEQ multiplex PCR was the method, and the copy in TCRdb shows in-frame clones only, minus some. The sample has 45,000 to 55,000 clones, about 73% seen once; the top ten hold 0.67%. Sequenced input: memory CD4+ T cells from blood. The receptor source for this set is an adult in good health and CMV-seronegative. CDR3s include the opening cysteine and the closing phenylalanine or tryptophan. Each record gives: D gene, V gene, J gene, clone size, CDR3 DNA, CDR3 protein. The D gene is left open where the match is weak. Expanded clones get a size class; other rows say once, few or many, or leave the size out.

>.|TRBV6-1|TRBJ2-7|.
TGTGCCAGCAGTGAAGCCAGGGGAAAGGGTACCTACGAGCAGTACTTC
CASSEARGKGTYEQYF
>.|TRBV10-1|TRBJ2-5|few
TGCGCCAGCAGTGAAGAACGACACCAAGAGACCCAGTACTTC
CASSEERHQETQYF
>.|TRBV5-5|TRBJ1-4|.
TGTGCCAGCAGCTTGTGGCGTGGAGAAAAACTGTTTTTT
CASSLWRGEKLFF
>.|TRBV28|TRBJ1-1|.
TGTGCCAGCAGTTTACCAACTCAGGGAAGCACTGAAGCTTTCTTT
CASSLPTQGSTEAFF
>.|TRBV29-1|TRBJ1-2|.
TGCAGCGTTGAATGGGATGGCTATGGCTACACCTTC
CSVEWDGYGYTF
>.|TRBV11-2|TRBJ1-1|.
TGTGCCAGCAGCTTATCCGGGATGAACACTGAAGCTTTCTTT
CASSLSGMNTEAFF
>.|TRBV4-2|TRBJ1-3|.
TGTGCCAGCAGCCAAGCAGACGGCTCTGGAAACACCATATATTTT
CASSQADGSGNTIYF
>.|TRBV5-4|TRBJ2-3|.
TGTGCCAGCAGCTTGGTACTAGCAGATACGCAGTATTTT
CASSLVLADTQYF
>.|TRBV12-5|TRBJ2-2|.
TGTGCTAGTGGTTTGGATGGGTCGACCGGGGAGCTGTTTTTT
CASGLDGSTGELFF
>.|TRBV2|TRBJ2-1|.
TGTGCCAGCAGTGAAAATCGCGGTGGTCTGGGGCGGACTCGGGCCGGGAATGAGCAGTTCTTC
CASSENRGGLGRTRAGNEQFF
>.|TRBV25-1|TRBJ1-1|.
TGTGCCAGCTGGGAGGGGACCTCCACTTTCTTT
CASWEGTSTFF
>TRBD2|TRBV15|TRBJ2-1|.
TGTGCCACCACGAACGGACTAGCGGGATGGAATGAGCAGTTCTTC
CATTNGLAGWNEQFF
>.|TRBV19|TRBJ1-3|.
TGTGCCAGTAGTAGCCGCCAGCGGTCTGGAAACACCATATATTTT
CASSSRQRSGNTIYF
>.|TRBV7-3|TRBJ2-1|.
TGTGCCAGCAGCTTAAACGGATACAATGAGCAGTTCTTC
CASSLNGYNEQFF
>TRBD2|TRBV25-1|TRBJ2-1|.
TGTGCCAGCAGTGATAACCGTCTAGCGGGAGGGCAGGATGAGCAGTTCTTC
CASSDNRLAGGQDEQFF
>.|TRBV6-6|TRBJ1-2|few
TGTGCCAGCAGTGGGACTGGCGACAGCTATGATGGCTACACCTTC
CASSGTGDSYDGYTF
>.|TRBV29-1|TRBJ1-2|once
TGCAGCGCAAGGAAGTTGTTGGGTGGCTACACCTTC
CSARKLLGGYTF
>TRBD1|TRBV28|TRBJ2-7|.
TGTGCCAGCGAACAGGGGAACGAGCAGTACTTC
CASEQGNEQYF
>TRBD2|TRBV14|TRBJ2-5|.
TGTGCCAGCAGCATCACTAGCGGGCACAAGACCCAGTACTTC
CASSITSGHKTQYF
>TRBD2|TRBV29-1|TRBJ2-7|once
TGCAGCGTCCGGCCGGGACTAGCTAGCCACGAGCAGTACTTC
CSVRPGLASHEQYF
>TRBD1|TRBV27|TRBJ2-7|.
TGTGCCAGCAGTCCAATCAAGGGAGGACAGGGTAACTCCTACGAGCAGTACTTC
CASSPIKGGQGNSYEQYF
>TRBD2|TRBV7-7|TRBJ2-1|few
TGTGCTAGCAGCGGGGAGGGAAACGAGCAGTTCTTC
CASSGEGNEQFF
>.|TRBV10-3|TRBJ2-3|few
TGTGCCATCAGTGAATCCGACGGAACAGATACGCAGTATTTT
CAISESDGTDTQYF
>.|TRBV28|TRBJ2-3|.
TGTGCCAGCAGTTTCGAAGGGGTTGGTCCAGATACGCAGTATTTT
CASSFEGVGPDTQYF
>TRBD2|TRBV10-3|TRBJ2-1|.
TGTGCCATCAGATCCGGGACTAGCGGGACTTATTCCAATGAGCAGTTCTTC
CAIRSGTSGTYSNEQFF
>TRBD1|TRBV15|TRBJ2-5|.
TGTGCCACCAGCAGAGTGACAGGGAAACAAGAGACCCAGTACTTC
CATSRVTGKQETQYF
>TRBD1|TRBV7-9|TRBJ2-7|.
TGTGCCAGCAGCCACGGGACAGGGCACCCCTACGAGCAGTACTTC
CASSHGTGHPYEQYF
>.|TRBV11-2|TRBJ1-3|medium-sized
TGTGCCAGCAGCACGATCAGGGGTTTTGGAAACACCATATATTTT
CASSTIRGFGNTIYF
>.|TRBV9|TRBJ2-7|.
TGTGCCAGCAGCCCCCGGGGAGTAGGGACCGACTACGAGCAGTACTTC
CASSPRGVGTDYEQYF
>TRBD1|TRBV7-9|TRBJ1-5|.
TGTGCCAGCAGCTTCGACAGGGCTAATCAGCCCCAGCATTTT
CASSFDRANQPQHF
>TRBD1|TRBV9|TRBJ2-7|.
TGTGCCAGCAGCTCACAATCCGGAGGGACAGGCGCAGGGCAGTACTTC
CASSSQSGGTGAGQYF
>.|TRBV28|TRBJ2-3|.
TGTGCCAGCAGTTTGCCGTTGGGGTCTTACACAGATACGCAGTATTTT
CASSLPLGSYTDTQYF
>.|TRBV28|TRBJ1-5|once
TGTGCCAGCAGTTTGCGGTCCTCGGGCAATCCGGCCCAGCATTTT
CASSLRSSGNPAQHF
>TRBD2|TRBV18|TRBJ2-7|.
TGTGCCAGCTCACCGCGGGGACTAGCGGGAGGGCCCCTCGAGCAGTACTTC
CASSPRGLAGGPLEQYF
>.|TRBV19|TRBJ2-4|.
TGTGCCAGTGGGAATCCCATTCAGTACTTC
CASGNPIQYF
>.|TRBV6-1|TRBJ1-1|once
TGTGCCAGCAGTCCCTGGGCCTCCCTAAGGTCTGAAGCTTTCTTT
CASSPWASLRSEAFF
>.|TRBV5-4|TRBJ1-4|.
TGTGCCAGCAGCTTGGGCGGGACAACTAATGAAAAACTGTTTTTT
CASSLGGTTNEKLFF
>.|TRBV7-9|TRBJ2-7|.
TGTGCCAGCAGCTTCCGCTCCGGGCTCTCCTACGAGCAGTACTTC
CASSFRSGLSYEQYF
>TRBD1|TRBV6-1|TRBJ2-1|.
TGTGCCACCCACGACAGGGGGTCCTACAATGAGCAGTTCTTC
CATHDRGSYNEQFF
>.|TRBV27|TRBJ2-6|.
TGTGCCAGCAGTCGACAATTGACTAGGGGGGCTCTGGGGGCCAACGTCCTGACTTTC
CASSRQLTRGALGANVLTF
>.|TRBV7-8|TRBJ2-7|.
TGTGCCAGCAGCGTAAGTTCTTCAGGCACTCCTTCCTACGAGCAGTACTTC
CASSVSSSGTPSYEQYF